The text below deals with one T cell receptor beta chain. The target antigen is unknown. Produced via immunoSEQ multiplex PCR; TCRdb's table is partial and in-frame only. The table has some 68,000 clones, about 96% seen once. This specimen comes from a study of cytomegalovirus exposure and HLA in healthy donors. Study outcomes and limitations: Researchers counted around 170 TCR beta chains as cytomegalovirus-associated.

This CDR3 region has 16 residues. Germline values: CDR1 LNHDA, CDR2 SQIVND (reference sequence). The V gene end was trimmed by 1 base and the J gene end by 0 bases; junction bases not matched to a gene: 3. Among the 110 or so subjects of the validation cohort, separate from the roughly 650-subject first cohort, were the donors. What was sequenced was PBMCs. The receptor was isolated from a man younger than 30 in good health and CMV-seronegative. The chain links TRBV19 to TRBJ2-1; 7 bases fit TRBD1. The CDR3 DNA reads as TGTGCCAGTAGTATAGGGGACAGCAGCTCCTACAATGAGCAGTTCTTC. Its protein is CASSIGDSSSYNEQFF.